This TCR beta chain came from a study of OX40 agonist ivuxolimab in advanced cancers. Turning to the study itself: The patients got ivuxolimab, which is an agonistic anti-OX40 (CD134) antibody. Recorded diagnoses for dose-escalation patients were hepatocellular carcinoma, melanoma, renal cell or head and neck cancer. Study-wide findings and caveats: Blood T cells, both CD4+ and CD8+, expanded clonally by week 6 at 0.1 to 3.0 mg/kg.

TCRdb's copy holds only in-frame clones and misses some; the assay was immunoSEQ multiplex PCR. The sample lists around 38,000 clones; around nine tenths were seen once. About this clone: The target antigen is unknown.

CDR3 size: 13 residues. Trimming cost V 6 bases and J 3 bases; bases outside gene matches: 2. Germline V gene data show CDR1 as LNHDA and CDR2 as SQIVND (reference sequence). At baseline, cycle 4 day 1, and cycle 7 day 1, blood was sampled. V and J are TRBV19 and TRBJ1-1; 9 nucleotides agree with TRBD1. The TCR comes from an adult with an advanced solid tumor such as melanoma, head and neck, liver or kidney cancer. This specimen was CD4+ or CD8+ T cells sorted from blood, taken in a trial of the OX40 agonist ivuxolimab. The CDR3 coding sequence is TGTGCCAGTAGCCGACAGGGGGACACTGAAGCTTTCTTT. As protein: CASSRQGDTEAFF.